This TCR beta chain stems from a study of blood T cell repertoires in COVID-19. Germline CDR1 reads LNHDA; CDR2 reads SQIVND (reference sequence). V lost 7 bases to trimming and J lost 3 bases, with 19 bases between them. CDR3 length: 16 residues. The data were produced by immunoSEQ multiplex PCR, yet TCRdb's version contains in-frame clones alone and is incomplete. The table records around 310,000 clones, roughly 90% of them present only once. The table lists this clone with a count of one. This chain joins TRBV19 and TRBJ1-5; no clear D. The sequence was collected from a woman in her sixties or seventies with acute or convalescent COVID-19. The sequenced sample consisted of peripheral blood. The CDR3: CASTLSPGFDNQPQHF. CDR3 nucleotides: TGTGCCAGTACCCTCTCCCCGGGGTTTGACAATCAGCCCCAGCATTTT.